This T cell receptor (beta chain) stems from a study of blood T cell repertoires in COVID-19. Study at large: Collection of acute and convalescent COVID-19 samples took place in the United States, Italy and Spain. T cells, B-cell-depleted T cells, or PBMCs supplied cDNA or gDNA.

Method: immunoSEQ multiplex PCR; TCRdb's copy keeps in-frame clones and lacks some. Altogether 140,000 to 150,000 clones are present, about nine tenths being singletons, with the ten largest covering approximately 10%. This clone has just a few counts. Looked up from germline, CDR1 is LGHDT and CDR2 is YNNKEL (reference sequence). The trim removed 10 bases at V and 6 bases at J, leaving 5 bases unmatched. This CDR3 has 13 amino acids. Cohort allocation depended upon clinical history that participants reported. For recovered donors of Cohort 3, there were two negative PCRs, clearance, or symptom resolution.

This sequence originates from a man aged 55 to 70 who had recovered from COVID-19. Input material: PBMCs or T cells enriched from blood (not recorded which). The V gene is TRBV3-1 (or the pseudogene TRBV3-2), the J gene TRBJ2-3, with 12 bases matching TRBD2. The CDR3 reads CATLGLAGDTQYF. DNA of the CDR3: TGTGCCACCCTGGGACTAGCGGGTGATACGCAGTATTTT.